This T cell receptor beta chain originates from a study of tumor-infiltrating lymphocytes in oesophageal squamous cell carcinoma. Notes on this clonotype: This may be a read error, as it is one base from a much larger clone.

This CDR3 has 13 amino acids. From germline, CDR1 is SGHVS and CDR2 FNYEAQ. TCRdb recomputed calls from the PCR reads with MiXCR, one row per CDR3 protein. The sample includes some 18,000 distinct CDR3 sequences, around two fifths of them seen just once. This sequence was found in a female donor with esophageal squamous cell carcinoma. The source material was normal esophageal tissue next to the tumor. The rearrangement links TRBV7-6 to TRBJ2-5; D remains unclear. The assigned J gene may be wrong: the sequence end matches TRBJ2-1 better. The CDR3 reads CASSLVLSYEQFF. CDR3 sequence (DNA): TGTGCCAGCAGCTTAGTTCTAAGCTACGAGCAGTTCTTC.